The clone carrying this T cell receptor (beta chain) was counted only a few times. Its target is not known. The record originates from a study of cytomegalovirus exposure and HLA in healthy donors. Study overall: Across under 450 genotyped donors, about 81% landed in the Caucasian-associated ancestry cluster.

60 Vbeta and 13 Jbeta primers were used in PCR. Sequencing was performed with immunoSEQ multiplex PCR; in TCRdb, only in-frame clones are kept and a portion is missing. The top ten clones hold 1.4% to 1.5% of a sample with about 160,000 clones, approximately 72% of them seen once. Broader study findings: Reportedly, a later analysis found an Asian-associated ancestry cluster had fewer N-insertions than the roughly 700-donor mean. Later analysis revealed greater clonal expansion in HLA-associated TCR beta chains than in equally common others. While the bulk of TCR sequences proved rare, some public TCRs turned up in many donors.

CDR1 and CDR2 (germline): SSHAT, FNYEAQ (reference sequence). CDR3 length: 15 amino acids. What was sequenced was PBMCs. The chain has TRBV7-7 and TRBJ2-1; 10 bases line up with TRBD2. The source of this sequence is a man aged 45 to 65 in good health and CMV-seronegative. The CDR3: CARGESGGGRNEQFF. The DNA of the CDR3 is TGTGCTAGGGGAGAGAGCGGGGGGGGCCGCAATGAGCAGTTCTTC.